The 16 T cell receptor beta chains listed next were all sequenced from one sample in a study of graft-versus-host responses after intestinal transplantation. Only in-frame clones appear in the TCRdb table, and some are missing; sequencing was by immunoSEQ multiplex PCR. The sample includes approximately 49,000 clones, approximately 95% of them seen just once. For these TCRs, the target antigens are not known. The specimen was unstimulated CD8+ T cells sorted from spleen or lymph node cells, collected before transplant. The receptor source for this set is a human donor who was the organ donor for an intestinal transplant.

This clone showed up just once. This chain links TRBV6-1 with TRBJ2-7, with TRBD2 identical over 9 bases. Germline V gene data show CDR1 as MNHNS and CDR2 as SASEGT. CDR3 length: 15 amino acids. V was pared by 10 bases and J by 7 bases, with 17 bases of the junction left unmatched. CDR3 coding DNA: TGTGCCACAAAGGACCCGGGACTAGCCCCCTTTGAGCAGTACTTC. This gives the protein CATKDPGLAPFEQYF.

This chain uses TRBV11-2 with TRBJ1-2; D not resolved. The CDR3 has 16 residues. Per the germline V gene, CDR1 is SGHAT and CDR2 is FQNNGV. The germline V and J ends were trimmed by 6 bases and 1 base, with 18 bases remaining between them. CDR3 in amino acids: CASRTMEGEFNYGYTF. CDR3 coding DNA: TGTGCCAGCAGGACTATGGAGGGCGAATTTAACTATGGCTACACCTTC.

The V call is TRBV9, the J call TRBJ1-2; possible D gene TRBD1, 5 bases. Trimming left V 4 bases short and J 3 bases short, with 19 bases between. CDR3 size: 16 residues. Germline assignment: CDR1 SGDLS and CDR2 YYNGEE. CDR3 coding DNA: TGTGCCAGCAGCTCCCAAGGAGGGGAGGGCCACTATGGCTACACCTTC. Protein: CASSSQGGEGHYGYTF. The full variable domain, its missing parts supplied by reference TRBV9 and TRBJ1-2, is DSGVTQTPKHLITATGQRVTLRCSPRSGDLSVYWYQQSLDQGLQFLIQYYNGEERAKGNILERFSAQQFPDLHSELNLSSLELGDSALYFCASSSQGGEGHYGYTFGSGTRLTVV.

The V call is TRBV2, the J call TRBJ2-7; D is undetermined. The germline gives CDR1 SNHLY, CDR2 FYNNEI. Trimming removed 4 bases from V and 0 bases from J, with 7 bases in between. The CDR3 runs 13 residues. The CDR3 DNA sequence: TGTGCCAGCAGTGGTGGACGCTCCTACGAGCAGTACTTC. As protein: CASSGGRSYEQYF. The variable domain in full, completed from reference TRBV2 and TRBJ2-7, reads EPEVTQTPSHQVTQMGQEVILRCVPISNHLYFYWYRQILGQKVEFLVSFYNNEISEKSEIFDDQFSVERPDGSNFTLKIRSTKLEDSAMYFCASSGGRSYEQYFGPGTRLTVT.

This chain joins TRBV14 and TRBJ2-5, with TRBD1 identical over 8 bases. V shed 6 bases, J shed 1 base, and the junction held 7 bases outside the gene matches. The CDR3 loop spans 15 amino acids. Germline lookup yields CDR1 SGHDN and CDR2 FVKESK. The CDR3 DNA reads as TGTGCCAGCAGTCCAACAGGGGGGAGCCAAGAGACCCAGTACTTC. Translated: CASSPTGGSQETQYF.

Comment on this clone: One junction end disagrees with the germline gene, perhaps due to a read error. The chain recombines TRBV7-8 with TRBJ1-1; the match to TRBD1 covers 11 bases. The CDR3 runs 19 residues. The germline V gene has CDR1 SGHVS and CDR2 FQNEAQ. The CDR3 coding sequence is TGTGCCAGCACCTTAATAACTGGACAGGGGGCCCCTCGGAACACTGAAGCTTTCTTT. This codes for CASTLITGQGAPRNTEAFF.

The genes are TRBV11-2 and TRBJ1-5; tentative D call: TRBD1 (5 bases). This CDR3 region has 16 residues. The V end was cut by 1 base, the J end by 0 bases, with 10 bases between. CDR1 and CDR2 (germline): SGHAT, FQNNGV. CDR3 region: CASSLGGVGSNQPQHF. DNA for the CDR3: TGTGCCAGCAGCTTAGGAGGGGTTGGTAGCAATCAGCCCCAGCATTTT. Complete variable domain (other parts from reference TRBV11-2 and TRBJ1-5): EAGVAQSPRYKIIEKRQSVAFWCNPISGHATLYWYQQILGQGPKLLIQFQNNGVVDDSQLPKDRFSAERLKGVDSTLKIQPAKLEDSAVYLCASSLGGVGSNQPQHFGDGTRLSIL.

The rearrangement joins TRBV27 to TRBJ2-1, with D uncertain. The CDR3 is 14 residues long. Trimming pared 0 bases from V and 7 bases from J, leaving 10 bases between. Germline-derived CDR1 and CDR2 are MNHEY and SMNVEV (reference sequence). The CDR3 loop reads CASSLSSSGNEQFF. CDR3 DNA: TGTGCCAGCAGTTTATCGAGCTCTGGTAATGAGCAGTTCTTC.

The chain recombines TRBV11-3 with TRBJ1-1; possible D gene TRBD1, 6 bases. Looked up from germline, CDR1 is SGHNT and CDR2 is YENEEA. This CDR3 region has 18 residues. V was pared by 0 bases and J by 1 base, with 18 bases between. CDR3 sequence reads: CASSLDRVVGRGNTEAFF. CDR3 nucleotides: TGTGCCAGCAGCTTAGATCGCGTTGTAGGCAGGGGGAACACTGAAGCTTTCTTT.

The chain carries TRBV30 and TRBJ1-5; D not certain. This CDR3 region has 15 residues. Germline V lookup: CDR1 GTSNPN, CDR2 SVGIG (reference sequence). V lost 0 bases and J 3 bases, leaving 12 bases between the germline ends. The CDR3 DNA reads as TGTGCCTGGAGTGTAGACGGTTCGGCCAATCAGCCCCAGCATTTT. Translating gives CAWSVDGSANQPQHF.

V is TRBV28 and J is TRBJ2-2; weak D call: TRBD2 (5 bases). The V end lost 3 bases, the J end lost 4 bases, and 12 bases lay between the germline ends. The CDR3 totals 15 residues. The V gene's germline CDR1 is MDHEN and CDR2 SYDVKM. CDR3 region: CASSLITEGTGELFF. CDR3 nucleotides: TGTGCCAGCAGTTTGATAACAGAGGGCACCGGGGAGCTGTTTTTT.

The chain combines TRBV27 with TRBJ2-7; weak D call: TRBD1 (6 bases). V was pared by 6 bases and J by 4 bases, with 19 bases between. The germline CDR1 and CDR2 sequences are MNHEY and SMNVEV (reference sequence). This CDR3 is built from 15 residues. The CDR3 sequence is CASSPERGFVYEQYF. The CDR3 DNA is TGTGCCAGCAGCCCAGAGAGGGGGTTCGTGTACGAGCAGTACTTC.

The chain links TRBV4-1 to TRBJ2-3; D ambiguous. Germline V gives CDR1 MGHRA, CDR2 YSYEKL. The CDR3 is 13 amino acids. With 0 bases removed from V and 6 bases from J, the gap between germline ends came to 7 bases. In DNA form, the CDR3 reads TGCGCCAGCAGCCAAGATTGGCCCGATACGCAGTATTTT. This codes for CASSQDWPDTQYF.

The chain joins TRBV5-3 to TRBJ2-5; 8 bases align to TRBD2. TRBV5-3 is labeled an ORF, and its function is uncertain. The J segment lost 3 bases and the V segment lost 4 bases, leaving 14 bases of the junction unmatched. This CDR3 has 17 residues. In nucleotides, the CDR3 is TGTGCCAGAAGCGCGGAGTTAGCGGGGCCGACCGAAGAGACCCAGTACTTC. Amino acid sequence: CARSAELAGPTEETQYF.

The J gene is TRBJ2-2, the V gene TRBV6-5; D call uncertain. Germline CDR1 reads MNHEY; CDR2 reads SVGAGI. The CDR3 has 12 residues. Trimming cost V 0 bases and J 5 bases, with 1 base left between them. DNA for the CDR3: TGTGCCAGCAGTTACTCGACCGGGGAGCTGTTTTTT. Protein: CASSYSTGELFF.

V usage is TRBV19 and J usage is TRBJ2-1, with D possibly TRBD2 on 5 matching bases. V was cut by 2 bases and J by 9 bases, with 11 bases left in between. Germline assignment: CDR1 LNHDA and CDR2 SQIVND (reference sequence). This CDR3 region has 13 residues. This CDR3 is CASSISDRGEQFF. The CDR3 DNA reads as TGTGCCAGTAGTATATCCGACCGGGGTGAGCAGTTCTTC.